This entry lists 28 T cell receptor beta chains sequenced from one sample in a study of OX40 agonist ivuxolimab in advanced cancers. Libraries were prepared by immunoSEQ multiplex PCR; TCRdb keeps only in-frame clonotypes and omits some of them. The table lists 48,000 or so clones, 80% to 95% of them singletons. Sequencing was performed on CD4+ or CD8+ T cells sorted from blood, taken in a trial of the OX40 agonist ivuxolimab. The receptors originated from an adult with an advanced solid tumor such as melanoma, head and neck, liver or kidney cancer.

The chain has TRBV5-1 and TRBJ1-6; a weak D match, TRBD1 (6 bases). CDR1 and CDR2 (germline): SGHRS, YFSETQ. V shed 0 bases and J shed 0 bases, with 22 bases lying between them. This CDR3 is 21 amino acids long. CDR3 DNA sequence: TGCGCCAGCAGCTTGGCCGGGCGGGACACGGGAGTTGGCTCCTATAATTCACCCCTCCACTTT. Translation gives CASSLAGRDTGVGSYNSPLHF.

This clone came up once. The rearrangement joins TRBV7-6 to TRBJ1-2, with D maybe TRBD1 (6 bases). Germline CDR1 SGHVS, CDR2 FNYEAQ. The CDR3 is 15 residues long. V lost 1 base and J lost 0, with 9 bases in between. The CDR3 DNA sequence: TGTGCCAGCAGCTTAGAGGACAGCCCTAACTATGGCTACACCTTC. Its protein is CASSLEDSPNYGYTF.

This clone was observed a single time. This chain uses TRBV7-6 with TRBJ2-1; D gene uncertain. V was trimmed by 2 bases and J by 8 bases, leaving 10 bases between them. This CDR3 comprises 13 residues. The germline gives CDR1 SGHVS, CDR2 FNYEAQ. The CDR3 DNA is TGTGCCAGCAGCTTAAAATCTGCCTATGAGCAGTTCTTC. Translating gives CASSLKSAYEQFF.

The chain recombines TRBV6-4 with TRBJ2-3; 10 positions agree with TRBD1. Germline V gene lookup returns CDR1 MRHNA and CDR2 SNTAGT. The CDR3 sequence is 14 residues long. Trimming cost V 8 bases and J 4 bases; bases outside gene matches: 6. CDR3 in amino acids: CASSGTGEADTQYF. The CDR3, as DNA: TGTGCCAGCTCCGGGACAGGGGAGGCAGATACGCAGTATTTT.

The J gene is TRBJ1-1, the V gene TRBV9, with 8 bases matching TRBD1. The CDR3 has 17 residues. Trimming cost V 3 bases and J 3 bases; bases outside gene matches: 13. The germline V gene has CDR1 SGDLS and CDR2 YYNGEE. The CDR3 sequence is CASSGTGGFTGDTEAFF. CDR3 sequence (DNA): TGTGCCAGCAGCGGAACAGGGGGATTCACCGGGGACACTGAAGCTTTCTTT.

V is TRBV7-9 and J is TRBJ1-1; tentatively, D is TRBD1 (6 bases). Germline V gene sequence: CDR1 SEHNR, CDR2 FQNEAQ (reference sequence). Trimming shortened V by 1 base and J by 4 bases, and 16 bases separated the two germline ends. The CDR3 runs 16 residues. Written as DNA, the CDR3 is TGTGCCAGCAGCTTAGGTGATCGGGGACATTCCACTGAAGCTTTCTTT. It encodes CASSLGDRGHSTEAFF.

The chain uses TRBV4-2 and TRBJ2-7; perhaps TRBD2 as D (6 bases). The CDR3 has 17 residues. Trimming took 1 base from V and 0 from J, leaving 16 bases between them. CDR1 LGHNA and CDR2 YNFKEQ come from the germline V gene. As DNA, the CDR3 is TGTGCCAGCAGCCAAGTCACCGTTCGGGAGCCCTCCTACGAGCAGTACTTC. It specifies CASSQVTVREPSYEQYF.

This clone is a singleton in its sample. J is TRBJ2-1 and V is TRBV7-9, with 14 bases aligning to TRBD2. Germline CDR1 and CDR2: SEHNR and FQNEAQ (reference sequence). After removal of 10 bases from V and 0 bases from J, the junction contained 8 bases not matched to a gene. This CDR3 spans 17 amino acids. The CDR3 DNA reads as TGTGCCATTTCGGGACTAGCGGGGGAGAGCTCCTACAATGAGCAGTTCTTC. Protein product: CAISGLAGESSYNEQFF.

As DNA, the CDR3 is TGTGCCTGGAGCAGTGGGACAGGGGGTGAAAAACTGTTTTTT. It specifies CAWSSGTGGEKLFF. The V call is TRBV30, the J call TRBJ1-4; 11 positions agree with TRBD1. The junction had 4 bases not matched to a gene; V was cut back by 3 bases and J by 7 bases. CDR3 length: 14 residues. The V gene's germline CDR1 is GTSNPN and CDR2 SVGIG (reference sequence).

This rearrangement joins TRBV29-1 to TRBJ2-7, with TRBD1 matching over 7 bases. Losses at the gene ends were 7 bases for V and 4 bases for J; bases not matched to a gene: 7. This CDR3 has 12 residues. The germline V gene encodes CDR1 SQVTM and CDR2 ANQGSEA. The chain's CDR3 is CSATGQPYEQYF. CDR3 DNA: TGCAGCGCGACGGGACAGCCATACGAGCAGTACTTC.

CDR3 in amino acids: CASTHDDDRLSWPQHF. In DNA, the CDR3 is TGTGCCAGTACCCACGACGATGACAGGTTATCCTGGCCCCAGCATTTT. The V gene is TRBV19, the J gene TRBJ1-5, with D maybe TRBD1 (6 bases). The CDR3 has 16 residues. V dropped 7 bases and J dropped 9 bases, with 25 bases sitting between them. Germline V CDR1 and CDR2: LNHDA, SQIVND (reference sequence).

The V call is TRBV23-1, the J call TRBJ1-5, with D maybe TRBD1 (5 bases). TRBV23-1 is identified as an open reading frame with a role that is uncertain. Deletions cut 7 bases from V and 0 bases from J, with 16 bases between. The CDR3 has 16 amino acids. As DNA, the CDR3 is TGCGCCAGCAAACCGGGACGGCCTTATAGCAATCAGCCCCAGCATTTT. It translates to CASKPGRPYSNQPQHF.

The CDR3 loop is CASSRPTAGDYLEAFF. The CDR3 nucleotides read TGTGCCAGCAGCCGTCCCACGGCGGGGGACTACTTGGAAGCTTTCTTT. The gene calls are TRBV7-9 and TRBJ1-1; D is perhaps TRBD1 (5 bases). The germline V gene has CDR1 SEHNR and CDR2 FQNEAQ (reference sequence). The CDR3 covers 16 residues. Trimming removed 5 bases from V and 8 bases from J, with 24 bases in between. Full variable domain (remainder filled in from reference TRBV7-9 and TRBJ1-1): DTGVSQNPRHKITKRGQNVTFRCDPISEHNRLYWYRQTLGQGPEFLTYFQNEAQLEKSRLLSDRFSAERPKGSFSTLEIQRTEQGDSAMYLCASSRPTAGDYLEAFFGQGTRLTVV.

This clone was seen once. This rearrangement joins TRBV28 to TRBJ1-4, with a tentative D call TRBD1 (6 bases). V was clipped by 10 bases and J by 10 bases, with 19 bases between them. This CDR3 has 13 amino acids. Germline V gene sequence: CDR1 MDHEN, CDR2 SYDVKM. The CDR3 nucleotides read TGTGCCACCACAGGGACGGAAGAAGGAAAACTGTTTTTT. Translating it yields CATTGTEEGKLFF.

This clone was found once. The chain couples TRBV5-5 to TRBJ1-1, with D unclear. V was trimmed by 4 bases and J by 1 base, leaving 8 bases between them. Per germline, CDR1 SGHKS and CDR2 YYEKEE (reference sequence). This CDR3 spans 13 amino acids. CDR3 protein: CASSPGWNTEAFF. CDR3 coding DNA: TGTGCCAGCAGCCCGGGCTGGAACACTGAAGCTTTCTTT.

V usage is TRBV5-6 and J usage is TRBJ2-3, with a weak D call TRBD2 (7 bases). V was cut by 4 bases and J by 4 bases, with 13 bases left in between. This CDR3 has 14 residues. Looked up from germline, CDR1 is SGHDT and CDR2 is YYEEEE. In DNA form, the CDR3 reads TGTGCCAGCAGCCCGGAGGGGGGGCCAGATACGCAGTATTTT. The encoded protein is CASSPEGGPDTQYF.

V gene TRBV10-3 combines with J gene TRBJ1-1, with 7 positions matching TRBD1. The CDR3 sequence is 15 residues long. Germline V CDR1 and CDR2: ENHRY, SYGVKD. V was clipped by 5 bases and J by 4 bases; unmatched bases: 10. In nucleotides, the CDR3 is TGTGCCATCAGTCCTACCATCCCAGGGGGCACTGAAGCTTTCTTT. This codes for CAISPTIPGGTEAFF.

V usage is TRBV5-1 and J usage is TRBJ1-5; D uncertain. V lost 3 bases, J lost 11 bases, and 12 bases lay in between. The germline gives CDR1 SGHRS, CDR2 YFSETQ. The CDR3 is 12 residues long. CDR3 amino acids: CASSSPWQSQHF. In DNA form, the CDR3 reads TGCGCCAGCAGCTCCCCCTGGCAATCCCAGCATTTT.

The V and J genes are TRBV15 and TRBJ2-3, with D possibly called TRBD1 or TRBD2 (5 bases each). The length of the CDR3 is 15 residues. Trimming took 5 bases from V and 1 from J, leaving 13 bases between them. Germline V CDR1 and CDR2: LNHNV, YYDKDF (reference sequence). The chain's CDR3 is CATSYDLGGTDTQYF. DNA for the CDR3: TGTGCCACCAGCTATGACCTGGGGGGCACAGATACGCAGTATTTT.

The chain combines TRBV7-2 with TRBJ1-1; D is possibly TRBD1 (6 bases). The CDR3 extends over 14 amino acids. Deletions cut 7 bases from V and 3 bases from J, with 15 bases between. The germline V gene encodes CDR1 SGHTA and CDR2 FQGNSA. CDR3 loop: CASNLRTVYTEAFF. CDR3 bases: TGTGCCAGCAACCTCCGGACAGTTTACACTGAAGCTTTCTTT.

The rearrangement joins TRBV7-9 to TRBJ2-5; TRBD2 aligns across 7 bases. Germline CDR1 SEHNR, CDR2 FQNEAQ (reference sequence). V was pared by 3 bases and J by 1 base, with 2 bases of the junction left unmatched. This CDR3 is 14 amino acids long. The CDR3 here is CASSLGGFQETQYF. DNA for the CDR3: TGTGCCAGCAGCTTGGGAGGGTTCCAAGAGACCCAGTACTTC. Based on the CDR3 plus reference TRBV7-9 and TRBJ2-5, the full variable domain is DTGVSQNPRHKITKRGQNVTFRCDPISEHNRLYWYRQTLGQGPEFLTYFQNEAQLEKSRLLSDRFSAERPKGSFSTLEIQRTEQGDSAMYLCASSLGGFQETQYFGPGTRLLVL.

The chain uses TRBV2 and TRBJ2-7; D gene uncertain. V lost 2 bases to trimming and J lost 0 bases, with 8 bases between them. CDR1 is SNHLY and CDR2 is FYNNEI in the germline V gene. The CDR3 has 14 amino acids. The CDR3 protein is CASSERLSSYEQYV. The CDR3 nucleotides read TGTGCCAGCAGTGAACGACTGAGCTCCTACGAGCAGTACGTC.

The chain recombines TRBV6-1 with TRBJ2-1, with D maybe TRBD1 (6 bases). The CDR3 has 12 amino acids. V was shortened by 8 bases and J by 8 bases, with 13 bases between the two germline ends. From germline, CDR1 is MNHNS and CDR2 SASEGT. CDR3 sequence (DNA): TGTGCCAGCCAAGAACAGGGCTATGAGCAGTTCTTC. Amino acids: CASQEQGYEQFF.

The chain employs TRBV28 and TRBJ1-5; 10 nucleotides match TRBD1. The CDR3 spans 15 residues. Germline-derived CDR1 and CDR2 are MDHEN and SYDVKM. The trim removed 6 bases at V and 6 bases at J, leaving 8 bases unmatched. In DNA form, the CDR3 reads TGTGCCAGCAGCAGCGGACAGGGGGTTACTCAGCCCCAGCATTTT. Protein sequence: CASSSGQGVTQPQHF.

This clone was detected only once. The chain links TRBV30 to TRBJ1-3; a possible D gene is TRBD1 (5 bases). Germline-derived CDR1 and CDR2 are GTSNPN and SVGIG (reference sequence). This CDR3 has 17 residues. V lost 1 base, J lost 3 bases, and 19 bases lay in between. The CDR3 DNA reads as TGTGCCTGGAGTGGGGGGTGGCGGCCGGGCAGTGGAAACACCATATATTTT. Amino acids: CAWSGGWRPGSGNTIYF.

The chain employs TRBV6-5 and TRBJ2-1; D is ambiguous. The CDR3 consists of 16 residues. V lost 2 bases and J 4 bases, leaving 15 bases between the germline ends. CDR1 MNHEY and CDR2 SVGAGI come from the germline V gene. CDR3 DNA sequence: TGTGCCAGCAGTTACATCATGAACAGCAGATACAATGAGCAGTTCTTC. It encodes CASSYIMNSRYNEQFF.

The CDR3 loop is CASSQVGSGQETQYF. For the CDR3, the DNA is TGTGCCAGCAGCCAAGTGGGAAGCGGGCAAGAGACCCAGTACTTC. The rearrangement joins TRBV4-2 to TRBJ2-5; a weak D match, TRBD2 (6 bases). CDR1 is LGHNA and CDR2 is YNFKEQ in the germline V gene. This CDR3 is built from 15 residues. V lost 1 base and J lost 2, with 11 bases in between.

The CDR3 DNA follows: TGTGCCTGGCACCTCACGGGCGGATGGGGGAATGAGCAGTTCTTC. Translation gives CAWHLTGGWGNEQFF. This chain links TRBV30 with TRBJ2-1; the D call may be TRBD1 or TRBD2 (5 bases each). The germline CDR1 and CDR2 sequences are GTSNPN and SVGIG (reference sequence). This CDR3 comprises 15 residues. Trimming left V 5 bases short and J 7 bases short, with 21 bases between. The variable domain in full, with the rest retrieved from reference TRBV30 and TRBJ2-1, is SQTIHQWPATLVQPVGSPLSLECTVEGTSNPNLYWYRQAAGRGLQLLFYSVGIGQISSEVPQNLSASRPQDRQFILSSKKLLLSDSGFYLCAWHLTGGWGNEQFFGPGTRLTVL.